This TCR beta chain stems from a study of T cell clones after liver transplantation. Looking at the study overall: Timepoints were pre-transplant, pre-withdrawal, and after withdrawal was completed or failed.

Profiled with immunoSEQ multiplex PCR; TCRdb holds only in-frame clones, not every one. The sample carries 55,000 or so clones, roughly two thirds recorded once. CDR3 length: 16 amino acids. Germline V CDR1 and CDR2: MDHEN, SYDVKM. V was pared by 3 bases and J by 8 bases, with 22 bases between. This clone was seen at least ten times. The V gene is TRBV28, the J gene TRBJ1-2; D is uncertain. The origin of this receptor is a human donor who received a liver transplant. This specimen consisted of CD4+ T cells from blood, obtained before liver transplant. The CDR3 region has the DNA TGTGCCAGCAGTTTCCCCCCAGGTGAAGGCCCCTTAGGCTACACCTTC. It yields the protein CASSFPPGEGPLGYTF.